This T cell receptor (beta chain) was identified during a study of Ad26.COV2.S vaccination and SARS-CoV-2 variants. As for this clone: Its antigen is unknown.

The study's findings and limits: Reported findings describe substantial breadth in spike-specific CD8+ and CD4+ T cell responses following vaccination.

Treatment reported: around 19 received Ad26.COV2.S at low or high dose, single or two shots; about 5 received placebo; per-sample allocation not given. Following the first vaccine or placebo injection, samples were taken on day 63. The CDR3 has 15 residues. CDR1 is MNHNY and CDR2 is SVGAGI in the germline V gene (reference sequence). Between the trimmed V and J ends, which lost 6 bases and 0 bases, there was a span of 14 bases. Libraries were prepared by immunoSEQ multiplex PCR; TCRdb keeps only in-frame clonotypes and omits some of them. The sample has 350,000 to 500,000 clones, 80% to 95% seen once.

The sequences come from peripheral blood, collected in a trial of Ad26.COV2.S vaccine versus placebo. The chain combines TRBV6-6 with TRBJ1-2, with D unresolved. The source is a person between 18 and 65 years old who received the Ad26.COV2.S COVID-19 vaccine or a placebo. CDR3 residues: CASSEMDGPNYGYTF. In DNA form, the CDR3 reads TGTGCCAGCAGCGAAATGGACGGCCCTAACTATGGCTACACCTTC.